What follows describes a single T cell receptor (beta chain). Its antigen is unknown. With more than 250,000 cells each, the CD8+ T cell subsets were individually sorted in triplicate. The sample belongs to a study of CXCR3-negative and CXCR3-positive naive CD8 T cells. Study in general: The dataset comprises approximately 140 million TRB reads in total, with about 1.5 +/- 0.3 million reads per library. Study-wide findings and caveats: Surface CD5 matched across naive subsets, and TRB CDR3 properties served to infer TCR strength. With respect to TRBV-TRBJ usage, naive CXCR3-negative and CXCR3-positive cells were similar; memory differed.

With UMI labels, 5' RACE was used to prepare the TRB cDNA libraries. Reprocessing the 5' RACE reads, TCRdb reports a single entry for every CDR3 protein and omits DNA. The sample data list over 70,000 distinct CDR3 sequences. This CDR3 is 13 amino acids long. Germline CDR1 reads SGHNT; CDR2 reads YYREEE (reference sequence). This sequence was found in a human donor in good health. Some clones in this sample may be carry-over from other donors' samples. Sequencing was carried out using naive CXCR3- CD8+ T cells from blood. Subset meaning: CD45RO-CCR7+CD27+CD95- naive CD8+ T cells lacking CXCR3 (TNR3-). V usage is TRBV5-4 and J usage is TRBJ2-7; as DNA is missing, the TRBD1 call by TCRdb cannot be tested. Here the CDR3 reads CASSLLTGGEQYF.